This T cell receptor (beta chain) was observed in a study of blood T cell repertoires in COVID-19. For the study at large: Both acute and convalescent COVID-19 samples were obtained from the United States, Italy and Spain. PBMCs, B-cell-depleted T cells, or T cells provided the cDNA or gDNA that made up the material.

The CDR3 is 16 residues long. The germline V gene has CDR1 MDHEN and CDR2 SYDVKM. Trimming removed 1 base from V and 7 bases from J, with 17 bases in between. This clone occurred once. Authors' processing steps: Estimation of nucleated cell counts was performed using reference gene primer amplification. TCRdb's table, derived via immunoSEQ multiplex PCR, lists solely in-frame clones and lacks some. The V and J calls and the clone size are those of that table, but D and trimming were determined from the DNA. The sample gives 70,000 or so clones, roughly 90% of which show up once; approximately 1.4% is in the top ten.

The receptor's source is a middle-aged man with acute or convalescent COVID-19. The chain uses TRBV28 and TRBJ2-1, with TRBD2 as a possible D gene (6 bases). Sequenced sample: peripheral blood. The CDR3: CASSLLDGIGLNEQFF. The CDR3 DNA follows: TGTGCCAGCAGTTTATTAGATGGGATAGGACTAAATGAGCAGTTCTTC.